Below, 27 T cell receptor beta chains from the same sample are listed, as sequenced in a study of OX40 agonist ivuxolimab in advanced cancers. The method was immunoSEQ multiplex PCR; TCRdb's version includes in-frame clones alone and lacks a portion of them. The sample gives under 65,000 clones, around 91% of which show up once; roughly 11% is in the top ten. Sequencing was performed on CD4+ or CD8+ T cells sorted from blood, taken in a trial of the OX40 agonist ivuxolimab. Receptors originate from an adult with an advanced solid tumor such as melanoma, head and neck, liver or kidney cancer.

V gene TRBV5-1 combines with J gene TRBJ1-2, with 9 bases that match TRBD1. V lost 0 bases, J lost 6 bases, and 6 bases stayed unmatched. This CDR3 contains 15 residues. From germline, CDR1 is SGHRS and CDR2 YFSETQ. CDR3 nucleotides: TGCGCCAGCAGCTTGGAGGGACAGGGCACCGATGGCTACACCTTC. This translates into CASSLEGQGTDGYTF.

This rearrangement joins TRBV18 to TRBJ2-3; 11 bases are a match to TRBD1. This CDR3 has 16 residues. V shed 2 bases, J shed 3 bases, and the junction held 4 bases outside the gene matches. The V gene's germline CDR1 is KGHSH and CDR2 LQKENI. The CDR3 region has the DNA TGTGCCAGCTCACCAACGGGGACAGGGGGTACAGATACGCAGTATTTT. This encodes CASSPTGTGGTDTQYF.

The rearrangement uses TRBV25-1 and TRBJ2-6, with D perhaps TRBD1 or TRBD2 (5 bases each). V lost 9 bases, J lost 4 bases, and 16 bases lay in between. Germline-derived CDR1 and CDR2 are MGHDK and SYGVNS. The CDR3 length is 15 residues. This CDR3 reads CAREVWGTGANVLTF. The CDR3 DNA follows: TGTGCCAGAGAGGTTTGGGGGACCGGGGCCAACGTCCTGACTTTC. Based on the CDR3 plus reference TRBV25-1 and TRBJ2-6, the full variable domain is EADIYQTPRYLVIGTGKKITLECSQTMGHDKMYWYQQDPGMELHLIHYSYGVNSTEKGDLSSESTVSRIRTEHFPLTLESARPSHTSQYLCAREVWGTGANVLTFGAGSRLTVL.

The CDR3 sequence is CASSPGGVTEAFF. CDR3 in DNA: TGTGCCAGTAGCCCAGGGGGGGTCACTGAAGCTTTCTTT. The chain links TRBV19 to TRBJ1-1; 7 nucleotides align to TRBD1. Germline lookup yields CDR1 LNHDA and CDR2 SQIVND (reference sequence). The length of the CDR3 is 13 residues. The trim removed 6 bases at V and 4 bases at J, leaving 5 bases unmatched.

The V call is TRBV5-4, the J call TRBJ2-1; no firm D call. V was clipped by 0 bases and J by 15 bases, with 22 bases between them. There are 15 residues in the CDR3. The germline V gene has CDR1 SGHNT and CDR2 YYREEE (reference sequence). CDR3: CASSLEGRPKDQLFF. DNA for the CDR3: TGTGCCAGCAGCTTGGAAGGGCGCCCCAAGGATCAGCTGTTCTTC.

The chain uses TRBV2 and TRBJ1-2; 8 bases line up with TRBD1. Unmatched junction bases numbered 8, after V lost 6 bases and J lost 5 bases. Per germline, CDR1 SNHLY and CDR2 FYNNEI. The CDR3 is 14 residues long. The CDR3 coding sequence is TGTGCCAGCAGATCCGACAGGGGAGGATATGGCTACACCTTC. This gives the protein CASRSDRGGYGYTF. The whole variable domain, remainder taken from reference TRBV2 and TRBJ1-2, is EPEVTQTPSHQVTQMGQEVILRCVPISNHLYFYWYRQILGQKVEFLVSFYNNEISEKSEIFDDQFSVERPDGSNFTLKIRSTKLEDSAMYFCASRSDRGGYGYTFGSGTRLTVV.

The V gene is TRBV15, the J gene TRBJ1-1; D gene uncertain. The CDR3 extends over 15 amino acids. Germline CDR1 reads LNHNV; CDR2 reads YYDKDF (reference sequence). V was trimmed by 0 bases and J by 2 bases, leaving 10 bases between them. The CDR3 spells CATSRDLAVNTEAFF. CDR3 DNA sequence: TGTGCCACCAGCAGAGATCTGGCTGTCAACACTGAAGCTTTCTTT.

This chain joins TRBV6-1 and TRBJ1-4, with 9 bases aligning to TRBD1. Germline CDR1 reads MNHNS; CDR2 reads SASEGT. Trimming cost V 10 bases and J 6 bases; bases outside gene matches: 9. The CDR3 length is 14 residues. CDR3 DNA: TGTGCCACACAAATGGGACAGGGAGATGAAAAACTGTTTTTT. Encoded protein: CATQMGQGDEKLFF.

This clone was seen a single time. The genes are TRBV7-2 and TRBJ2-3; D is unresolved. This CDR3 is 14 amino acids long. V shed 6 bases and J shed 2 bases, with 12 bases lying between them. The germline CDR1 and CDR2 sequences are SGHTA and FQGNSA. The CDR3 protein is CASRPSPATDTQYF. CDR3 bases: TGTGCCAGCAGACCATCCCCGGCCACAGATACGCAGTATTTT.

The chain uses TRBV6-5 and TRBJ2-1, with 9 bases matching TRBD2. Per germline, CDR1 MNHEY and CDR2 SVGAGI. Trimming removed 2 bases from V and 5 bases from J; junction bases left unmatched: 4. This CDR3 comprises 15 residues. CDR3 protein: CASSYGGGAHNEQFF. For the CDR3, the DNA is TGTGCCAGCAGTTACGGCGGGGGGGCTCACAATGAGCAGTTCTTC.

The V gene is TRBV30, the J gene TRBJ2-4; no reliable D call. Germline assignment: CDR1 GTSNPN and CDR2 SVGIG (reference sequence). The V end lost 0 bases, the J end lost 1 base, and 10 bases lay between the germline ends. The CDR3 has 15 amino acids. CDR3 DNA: TGTGCCTGGAGTGTCCCAGAAGGGGCCAAAAACATTCAGTACTTC. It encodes CAWSVPEGAKNIQYF. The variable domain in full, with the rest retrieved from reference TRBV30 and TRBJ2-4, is SQTIHQWPATLVQPVGSPLSLECTVEGTSNPNLYWYRQAAGRGLQLLFYSVGIGQISSEVPQNLSASRPQDRQFILSSKKLLLSDSGFYLCAWSVPEGAKNIQYFGAGTRLSVL.

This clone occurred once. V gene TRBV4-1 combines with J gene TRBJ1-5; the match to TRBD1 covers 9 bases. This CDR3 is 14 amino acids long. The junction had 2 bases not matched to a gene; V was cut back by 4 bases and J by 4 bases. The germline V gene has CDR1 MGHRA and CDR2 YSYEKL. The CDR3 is CASSPGQGNQPQHF. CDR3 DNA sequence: TGCGCCAGCAGCCCGGGACAGGGTAATCAGCCCCAGCATTTT.

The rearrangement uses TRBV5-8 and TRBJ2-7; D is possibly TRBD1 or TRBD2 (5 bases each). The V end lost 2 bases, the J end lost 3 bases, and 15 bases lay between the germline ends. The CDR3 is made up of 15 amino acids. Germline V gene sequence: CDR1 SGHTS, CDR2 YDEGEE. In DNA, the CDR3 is TGTGCCAGCAGCTTATCCGGGACGGACAACTACGAGCAGTACTTC. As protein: CASSLSGTDNYEQYF.

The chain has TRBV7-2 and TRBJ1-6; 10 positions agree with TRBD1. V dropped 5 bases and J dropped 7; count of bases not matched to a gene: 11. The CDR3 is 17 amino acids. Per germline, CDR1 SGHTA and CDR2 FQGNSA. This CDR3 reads CASSQHGTGATNSPLHF. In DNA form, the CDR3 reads TGTGCCAGCAGCCAACACGGGACAGGGGCGACGAATTCACCCCTCCACTTT.

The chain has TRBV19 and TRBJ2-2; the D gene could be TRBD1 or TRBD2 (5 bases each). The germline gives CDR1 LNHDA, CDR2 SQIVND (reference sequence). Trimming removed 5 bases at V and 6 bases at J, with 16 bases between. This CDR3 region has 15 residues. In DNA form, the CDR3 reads TGTGCCAGTAGTCCCGGGACCAATTTCGCCGGGGAGCTGTTTTTT. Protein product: CASSPGTNFAGELFF.

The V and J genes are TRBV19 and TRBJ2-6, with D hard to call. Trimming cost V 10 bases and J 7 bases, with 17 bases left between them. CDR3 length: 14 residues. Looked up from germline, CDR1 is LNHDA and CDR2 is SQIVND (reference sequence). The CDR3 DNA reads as TGTGCCATAAAGGATACCCATGGCGCCAACGTCCTGACTTTC. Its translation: CAIKDTHGANVLTF.

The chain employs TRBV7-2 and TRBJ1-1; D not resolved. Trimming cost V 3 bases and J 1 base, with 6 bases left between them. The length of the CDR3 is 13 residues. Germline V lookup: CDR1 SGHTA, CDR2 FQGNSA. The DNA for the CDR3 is TGTGCCAGCAGCTTTTCTGCGAACACTGAAGCTTTCTTT. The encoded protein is CASSFSANTEAFF.

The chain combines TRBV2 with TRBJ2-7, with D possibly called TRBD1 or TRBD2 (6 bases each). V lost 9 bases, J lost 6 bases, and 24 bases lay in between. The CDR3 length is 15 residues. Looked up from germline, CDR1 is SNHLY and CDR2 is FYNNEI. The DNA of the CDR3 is TGTGCCAGGGGGGGCCCAAACAGGGAGGCTAGCGAGCAGTACTTC. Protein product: CARGGPNREASEQYF.

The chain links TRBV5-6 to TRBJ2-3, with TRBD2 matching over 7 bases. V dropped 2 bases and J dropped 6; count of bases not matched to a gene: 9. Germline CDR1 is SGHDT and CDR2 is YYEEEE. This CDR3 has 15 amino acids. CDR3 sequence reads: CASSFNAGASDTQYF. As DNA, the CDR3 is TGTGCCAGCAGCTTTAACGCGGGAGCATCCGATACGCAGTATTTT. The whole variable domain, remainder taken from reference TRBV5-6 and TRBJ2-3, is DAGVTQSPTHLIKTRGQQVTLRCSPKSGHDTVSWYQQALGQGPQFIFQYYEEEERQRGNFPDRFSGHQFPNYSSELNVNALLLGDSALYLCASSFNAGASDTQYFGPGTRLTVL.

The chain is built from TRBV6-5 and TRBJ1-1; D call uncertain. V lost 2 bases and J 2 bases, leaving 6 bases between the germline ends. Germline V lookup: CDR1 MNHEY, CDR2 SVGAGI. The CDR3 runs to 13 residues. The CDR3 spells CASSYTANTEAFF. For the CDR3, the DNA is TGTGCCAGCAGTTACACAGCTAACACTGAAGCTTTCTTT.

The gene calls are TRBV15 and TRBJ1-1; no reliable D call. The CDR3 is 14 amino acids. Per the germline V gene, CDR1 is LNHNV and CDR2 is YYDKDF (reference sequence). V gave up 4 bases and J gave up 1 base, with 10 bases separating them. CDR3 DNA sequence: TGTGCCACCAGCACCCCCGGGCAGAACACTGAAGCTTTCTTT. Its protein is CATSTPGQNTEAFF.

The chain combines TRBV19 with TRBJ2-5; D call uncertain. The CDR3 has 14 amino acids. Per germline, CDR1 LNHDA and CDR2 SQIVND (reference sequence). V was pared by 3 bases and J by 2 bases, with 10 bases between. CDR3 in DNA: TGTGCCAGTAGTATGTTGGTACAACAAGAGACCCAGTACTTC. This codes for CASSMLVQQETQYF.

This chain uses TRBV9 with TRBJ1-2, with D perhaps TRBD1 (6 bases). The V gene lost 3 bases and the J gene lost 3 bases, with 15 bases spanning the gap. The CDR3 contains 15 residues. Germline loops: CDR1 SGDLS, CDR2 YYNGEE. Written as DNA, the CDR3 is TGTGCCAGCAGCGCCGCCTCCCAGGGGCACTATGGCTACACCTTC. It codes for CASSAASQGHYGYTF.

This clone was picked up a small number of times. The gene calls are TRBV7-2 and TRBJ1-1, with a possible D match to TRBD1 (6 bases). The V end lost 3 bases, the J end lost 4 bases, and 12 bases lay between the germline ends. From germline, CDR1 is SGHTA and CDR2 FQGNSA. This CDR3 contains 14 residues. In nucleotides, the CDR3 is TGTGCCAGCAGCTTCGGGGGGGCGCGCACTGAAGCTTTCTTT. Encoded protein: CASSFGGARTEAFF.

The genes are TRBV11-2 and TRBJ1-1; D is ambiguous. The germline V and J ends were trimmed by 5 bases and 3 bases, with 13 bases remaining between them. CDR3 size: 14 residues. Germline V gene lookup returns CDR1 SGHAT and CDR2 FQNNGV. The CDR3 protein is CASSQGGKDTEAFF. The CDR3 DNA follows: TGTGCCAGCAGCCAAGGTGGAAAGGACACTGAAGCTTTCTTT.

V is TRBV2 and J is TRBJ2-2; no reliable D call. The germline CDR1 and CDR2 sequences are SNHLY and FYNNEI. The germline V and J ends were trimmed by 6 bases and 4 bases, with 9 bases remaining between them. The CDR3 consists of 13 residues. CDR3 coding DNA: TGTGCCAGCAGCTTAGGGTTCACCGGGGAGCTGTTTTTT. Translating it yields CASSLGFTGELFF.

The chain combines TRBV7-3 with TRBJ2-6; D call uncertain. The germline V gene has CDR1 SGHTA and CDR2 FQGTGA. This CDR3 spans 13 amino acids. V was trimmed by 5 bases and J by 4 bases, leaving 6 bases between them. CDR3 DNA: TGTGCCAGCAGCCCCCAAGGGGCCAACGTCCTGACTTTC. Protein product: CASSPQGANVLTF.